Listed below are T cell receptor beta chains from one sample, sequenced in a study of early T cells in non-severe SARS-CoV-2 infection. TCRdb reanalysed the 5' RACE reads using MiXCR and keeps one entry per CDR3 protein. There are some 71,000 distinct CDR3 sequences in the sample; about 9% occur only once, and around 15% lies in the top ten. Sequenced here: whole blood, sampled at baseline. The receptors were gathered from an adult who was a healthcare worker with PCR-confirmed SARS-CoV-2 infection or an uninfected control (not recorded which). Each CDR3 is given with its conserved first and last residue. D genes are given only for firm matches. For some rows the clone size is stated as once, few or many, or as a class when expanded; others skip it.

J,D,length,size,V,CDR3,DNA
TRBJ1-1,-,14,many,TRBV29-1,CSVRRIGSSTEAFF,TGCAGCGTCCGCCGTATCGGGTCGAGCACTGAAGCTTTCTTT
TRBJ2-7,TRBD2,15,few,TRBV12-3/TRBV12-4,CASSYRPSGRYEQYF,TGTGCCAGCAGCTATCGACCTAGCGGGAGGTACGAGCAGTACTTC
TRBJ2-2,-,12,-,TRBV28,CASLRNTGELFF,TGTGCCAGCCTGCGGAACACCGGGGAGCTGTTTTTT
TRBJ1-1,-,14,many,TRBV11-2,CASSLAGENTEAFF,TGTGCCAGCAGCTTAGCTGGCGAGAACACTGAAGCTTTCTTT
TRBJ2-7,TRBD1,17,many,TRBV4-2,CASSQALRGTGVREQYF,TGTGCCAGCAGCCAAGCTCTACGCGGGACAGGGGTTCGGGAGCAGTACTTC
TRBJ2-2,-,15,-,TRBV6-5,CASSYGLLNTGELFF,TGTGCCAGCAGTTACGGTCTACTAAACACCGGGGAGCTGTTTTTT
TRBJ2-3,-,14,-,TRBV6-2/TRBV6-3,CASRRTGTTDTQYF,TGTGCCAGCAGACGCACCGGGACCACAGATACGCAGTATTTT
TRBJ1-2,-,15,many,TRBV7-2,CASSSNPGPDYGYTF,TGTGCCAGCAGCTCAAATCCGGGCCCAGACTATGGCTACACCTTC
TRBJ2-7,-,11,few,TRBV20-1,CSARVTGGCYF,TGCAGTGCTAGGGTTACTGGGGGCTGCTACTTC
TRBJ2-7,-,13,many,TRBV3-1,CASSRGASYEQYF,TGTGCCAGCAGCCGCGGGGCTTCCTACGAGCAGTACTTC
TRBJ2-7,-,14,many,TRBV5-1,CASTKSDGAYEQYF,TGCGCCAGCACCAAATCGGACGGAGCCTACGAGCAGTACTTC
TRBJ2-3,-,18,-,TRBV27,CASSTPQGQSPSTDTQYF,TGTGCCAGCAGCACACCACAAGGACAGTCTCCGAGCACAGATACGCAGTATTTT
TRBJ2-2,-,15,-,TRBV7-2,CASSLSQGWPGELFF,TGTGCCAGCAGTTTAAGCCAGGGGTGGCCCGGGGAGCTGTTTTTT
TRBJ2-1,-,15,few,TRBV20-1,CSARRLVSSYNEQFF,TGCAGTGCTAGACGACTAGTAAGCTCCTACAATGAGCAGTTCTTC
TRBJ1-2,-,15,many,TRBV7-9,CASNRDRRANYGYTF,TGTGCCAGCAATAGAGACCGTAGAGCTAACTATGGCTACACCTTC
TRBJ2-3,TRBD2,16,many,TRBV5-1,CASSSTSGRSSDTQYF,TGCGCCAGCAGCAGCACTAGCGGGAGATCCTCAGATACGCAGTATTTT
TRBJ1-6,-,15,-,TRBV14,CASSPHGRNNSPLHF,TGTGCCAGCAGCCCCCATGGGCGGAATAATTCACCCCTCCACTTT
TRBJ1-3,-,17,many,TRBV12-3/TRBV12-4,CASSPGLKRGSGNTIYF,TGTGCCAGCAGTCCGGGGCTCAAGAGGGGCTCTGGAAACACCATATATTTT
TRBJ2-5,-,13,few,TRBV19,CASSIEAGETQYF,TGTGCCAGTAGTATAGAAGCGGGAGAGACCCAGTACTTC
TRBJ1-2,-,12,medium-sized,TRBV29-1,CSVTRGPGGYTF,TGCAGCGTCACCAGGGGCCCCGGTGGCTACACCTTC
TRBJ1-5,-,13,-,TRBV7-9,CASSVIGNQPQHF,TGTGCCAGCAGCGTGATTGGCAATCAGCCCCAGCATTTT
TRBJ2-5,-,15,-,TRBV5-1,CTSSSTSSDWETQYF,TGCACCAGCAGCTCCACTAGCTCTGACTGGGAGACCCAGTACTTC
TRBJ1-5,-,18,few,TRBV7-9,CASRLQKGARVKDQPQHF,TGTGCCAGCAGATTACAGAAAGGGGCCAGGGTGAAGGATCAGCCCCAGCATTTT
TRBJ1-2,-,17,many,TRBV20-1,CSARGPLTGTEGGGYTF,TGCAGTGCACGGGGGCCCCTAACCGGGACCGAAGGCGGGGGCTACACCTTC
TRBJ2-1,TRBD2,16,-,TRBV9,CASSKTGTSSYNEQFF,TGTGCCAGCAGCAAAACCGGGACTAGCTCCTACAATGAGCAGTTCTTC
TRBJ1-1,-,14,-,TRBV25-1,CASSGGGWNTEAFF,TGTGCCAGCAGTGGAGGAGGTTGGAACACTGAAGCTTTCTTT
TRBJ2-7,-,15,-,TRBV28,CASTTLRGRENEQYF,TGTGCCAGCACCACCTTACGGGGGCGGGAAAACGAGCAGTACTTC
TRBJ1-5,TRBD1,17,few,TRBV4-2,CAGPGQEKSATDQPQHF,TGTGCCGGACCGGGACAGGAAAAATCGGCTACGGATCAGCCCCAGCATTTT
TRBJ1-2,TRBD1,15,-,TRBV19,CASSLAPGQNYGYTF,TGTGCCAGTAGTTTGGCTCCGGGACAGAACTATGGCTACACCTTC
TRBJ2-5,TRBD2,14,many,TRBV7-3,CASSSGLAEETQYF,TGTGCCAGCAGCTCGGGACTAGCCGAAGAGACCCAGTACTTC
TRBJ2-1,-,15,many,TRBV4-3,CASSQDISAYNEQFF,TGCGCCAGCAGCCAAGATATTTCGGCGTACAATGAGCAGTTCTTC
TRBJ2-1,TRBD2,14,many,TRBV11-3,CASSTGLGNNEQFF,TGTGCCAGCAGCACGGGACTAGGTAACAATGAGCAGTTCTTC
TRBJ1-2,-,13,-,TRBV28,CASSFFSQAGYTF,TGTGCCAGCAGTTTTTTCAGCCAGGCTGGCTACACCTTC
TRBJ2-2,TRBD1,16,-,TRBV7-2,CASSYRQGWNTGELFF,TGTGCCAGCAGCTACAGACAGGGTTGGAACACCGGGGAGCTGTTTTTT
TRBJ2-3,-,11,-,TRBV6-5,CATSVKNTQYF,TGTGCCACCTCAGTTAAGAATACGCAGTATTTT
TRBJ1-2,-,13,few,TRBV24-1,CATSVGANYGYTF,TGTGCCACCAGTGTAGGGGCAAACTATGGCTACACCTTC
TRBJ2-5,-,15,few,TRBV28,CASSNLSGDQETQYF,TGTGCCAGCAGTAACCTTAGCGGAGATCAAGAGACCCAGTACTTC
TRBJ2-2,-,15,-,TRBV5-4,CASSLVGVRTGELFF,TGTGCCAGCAGTTTAGTCGGGGTTCGGACCGGGGAGCTGTTTTTT
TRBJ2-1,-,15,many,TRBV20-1,CSARDPEFSYNEQFF,TGCAGTGCTAGAGATCCTGAGTTCTCCTACAATGAGCAGTTCTTC
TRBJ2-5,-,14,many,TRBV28,CASSPPGPVETQYF,TGTGCCAGCAGTCCTCCAGGACCCGTCGAGACCCAGTACTTC
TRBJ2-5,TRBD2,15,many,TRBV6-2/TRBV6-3,CASRTSGRFQETQYF,TGTGCCAGCCGGACTAGCGGGAGATTCCAAGAGACCCAGTACTTC
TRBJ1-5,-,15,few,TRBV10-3,CAISGPGRGNQPQHF,TGTGCCATCAGTGGGCCGGGACGGGGCAATCAGCCCCAGCATTTT
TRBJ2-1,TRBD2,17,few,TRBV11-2,CASSPTSGRGTYNEQFF,TGTGCCAGCAGTCCAACTAGCGGGAGGGGTACCTACAATGAGCAGTTCTTC
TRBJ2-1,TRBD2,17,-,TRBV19,CASNLLADPSGGNEQFF,TGTGCCAGTAACCTACTAGCGGACCCTTCAGGAGGCAATGAGCAGTTCTTC
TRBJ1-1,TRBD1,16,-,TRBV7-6,CASSSGTGYMNTEAFF,TGTGCCAGCAGCTCAGGGACAGGGTACATGAACACTGAAGCTTTCTTT
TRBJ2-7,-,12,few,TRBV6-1,CASSHRVYEQYF,TGTGCCAGCAGTCACAGGGTCTACGAGCAGTACTTC
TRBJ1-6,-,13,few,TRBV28,CASITGFVSPLHF,TGTGCCAGCATAACGGGATTTGTATCACCCCTCCACTTT
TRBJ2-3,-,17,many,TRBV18,CASSPPNIGWDTDTQYF,TGTGCCAGCTCACCACCTAATATAGGTTGGGACACAGATACGCAGTATTTT
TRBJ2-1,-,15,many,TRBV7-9,CASSLMGGEYNEQFF,TGTGCCAGCAGCTTAATGGGCGGGGAATACAATGAGCAGTTCTTC
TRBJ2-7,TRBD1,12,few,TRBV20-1,CSARQGDRDQNF,TGCAGTGCTAGGCAAGGAGACAGGGATCAGAACTTC
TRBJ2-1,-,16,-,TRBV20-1,CSAPSRGSGAHNEQFF,TGCAGTGCACCTTCCCGGGGCTCGGGAGCACACAATGAGCAGTTCTTC
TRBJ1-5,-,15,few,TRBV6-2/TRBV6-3,CASSSRQAWHQPQHF,TGTGCCAGCAGTTCAAGACAGGCCTGGCATCAGCCCCAGCATTTT
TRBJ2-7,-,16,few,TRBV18,CASSPPGRVKVYEQYF,TGTGCCAGCTCACCACCGGGCAGGGTAAAGGTCTACGAGCAGTACTTC